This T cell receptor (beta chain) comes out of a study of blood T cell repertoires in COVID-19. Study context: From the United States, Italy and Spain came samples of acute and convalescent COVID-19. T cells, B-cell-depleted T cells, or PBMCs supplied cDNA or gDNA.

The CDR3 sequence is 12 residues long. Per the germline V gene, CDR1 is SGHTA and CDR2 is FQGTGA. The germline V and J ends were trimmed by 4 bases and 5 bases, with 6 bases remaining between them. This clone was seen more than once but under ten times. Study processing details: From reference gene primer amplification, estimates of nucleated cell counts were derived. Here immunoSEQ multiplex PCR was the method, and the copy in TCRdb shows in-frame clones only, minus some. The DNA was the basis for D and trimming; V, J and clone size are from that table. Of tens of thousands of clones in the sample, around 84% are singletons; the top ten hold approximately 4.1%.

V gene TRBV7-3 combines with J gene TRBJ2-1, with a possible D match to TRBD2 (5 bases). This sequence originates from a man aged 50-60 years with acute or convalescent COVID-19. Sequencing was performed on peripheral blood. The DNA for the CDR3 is TGTGCCAGCAGCTCGGGAAACAATGAGCAGTTCTTC. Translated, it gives CASSSGNNEQFF.